This is a list of T cell receptor beta chains from one sample in a study of OX40 agonist ivuxolimab in advanced cancers. Clones were read by immunoSEQ multiplex PCR, and TCRdb kept only the in-frame ones, dropping some. The sample holds about 72,000 clones, roughly 80% seen once. Sequencing used CD4+ or CD8+ T cells sorted from blood, obtained in a trial of the OX40 agonist ivuxolimab. Receptors originate from an adult with an advanced solid tumor such as melanoma, head and neck, liver or kidney cancer. Both conserved end residues are part of each CDR3. A D gene is named only where the DNA matches it firmly. Clone sizes are given selectively: once, few, many, or a class where the clone is expanded.

d_call: TRBD2
v_call: TRBV7-2
j_call: TRBJ2-1
clone_size: NA
cdr3_nt: TGTGCCAGCAGCCCTAGCGGGAGCAGGTGGGAGCAGTTCTTC
cdr3_aa: CASSPSGSRWEQFF

d_call: NA
v_call: TRBV28
j_call: TRBJ2-2
clone_size: NA
cdr3_nt: TGTGCCAGCAGCCCCCCACGGGGGAACACCGGGGAGCTGTTTTTT
cdr3_aa: CASSPPRGNTGELFF

d_call: NA
v_call: TRBV5-1
j_call: TRBJ2-1
clone_size: once
cdr3_nt: TGCGCCAGCAGCTTGGTGGGTGGGAGAGTGAGCTCCTACAATGAGCAGTTCTTC
cdr3_aa: CASSLVGGRVSSYNEQFF

d_call: NA
v_call: TRBV4-3
j_call: TRBJ2-3
clone_size: NA
cdr3_nt: TGCGCCAGCAGCCAAGGTCCAAATACGCAGTATTTT
cdr3_aa: CASSQGPNTQYF

d_call: NA
v_call: TRBV7-2
j_call: TRBJ1-2
clone_size: NA
cdr3_nt: TGTGCCAGCAGCTTAGATATCAGGGAACACTATGGCTACACCTTC
cdr3_aa: CASSLDIREHYGYTF

d_call: TRBD1
v_call: TRBV9
j_call: TRBJ1-1
clone_size: NA
cdr3_nt: TGTGCCAGCAGCCGAGTGGACAGGCTAGTCACTGAAGCTTTCTTT
cdr3_aa: CASSRVDRLVTEAFF

d_call: TRBD2
v_call: TRBV19
j_call: TRBJ2-1
clone_size: NA
cdr3_nt: TGTGCCAGTAGGGGCGGGAGTGGATACAATGAGCAGTTCTTC
cdr3_aa: CASRGGSGYNEQFF

d_call: NA
v_call: TRBV10-3
j_call: TRBJ2-1
clone_size: NA
cdr3_nt: TGTGCCATCAGTGAAGGTCTAGCGAATGAGCAGTTCTTC
cdr3_aa: CAISEGLANEQFF

d_call: NA
v_call: TRBV6-5
j_call: TRBJ2-1
clone_size: once
cdr3_nt: TGTGCCAGCAGTTACTCGATCCCCCTCCTAGAGCAGTTCTTC
cdr3_aa: CASSYSIPLLEQFF

d_call: TRBD1
v_call: TRBV9
j_call: TRBJ2-7
clone_size: NA
cdr3_nt: TGTGCCAGCAGCTTTGGGACAGGGAGCGAGCAGTACTTC
cdr3_aa: CASSFGTGSEQYF

d_call: NA
v_call: TRBV5-1
j_call: TRBJ2-5
clone_size: NA
cdr3_nt: TGCGCCAGCAGCACCCTAAAAAAGCGGTTCCAAGAGACCCAGTACTTC
cdr3_aa: CASSTLKKRFQETQYF

d_call: NA
v_call: TRBV7-2
j_call: TRBJ2-1
clone_size: NA
cdr3_nt: TGTGCCAGCAGCTTACTCGCTAAAGCCTACAATGAGCAGTTCTTC
cdr3_aa: CASSLLAKAYNEQFF

d_call: NA
v_call: TRBV5-1
j_call: TRBJ2-1
clone_size: NA
cdr3_nt: TGCGCCAGCAGCTTGGCCGGGAGTCGGACCTACAATGAGCAGTTCTTC
cdr3_aa: CASSLAGSRTYNEQFF

d_call: TRBD1
v_call: TRBV28
j_call: TRBJ1-2
clone_size: NA
cdr3_nt: TGTGCCAGCAGCACAGGGGGACGCAACTATGGCTACACCTTC
cdr3_aa: CASSTGGRNYGYTF

d_call: NA
v_call: TRBV7-9
j_call: TRBJ1-5
clone_size: once
cdr3_nt: TGTGCCAGCTCGCCGGTATTTGGTCAGCCCCAGCATTTT
cdr3_aa: CASSPVFGQPQHF

d_call: NA
v_call: TRBV29-1
j_call: TRBJ2-7
clone_size: NA
cdr3_nt: TGCAGCGTTGAAAGTCGGGGCAGTCCCTACGAGCAGTACTTC
cdr3_aa: CSVESRGSPYEQYF